One T cell receptor beta chain is described in this entry. Antigen unknown. The ends were cut back, 1 base at V and 0 bases at J, with 6 bases in the middle. The germline V gene has CDR1 SGHAT and CDR2 FQNNGV. The CDR3 runs 14 residues. The data were obtained in a study of cytomegalovirus exposure and HLA in healthy donors. Study outcomes and limitations: The TCR clusters that emerged in the first cohort tended, a later analysis found, to co-occur in the 120 or so validation repertoires. TCR beta chains numbering some 160 were designated cytomegalovirus-associated.

Assay used: immunoSEQ multiplex PCR; TCRdb lists only in-frame clones, some missing. The profile covers 200,000 or so clones, with roughly 84% appearing a single time and roughly 13% taken by the ten largest. The origin of this receptor is a woman in her 30s in good health and CMV-seropositive. Sequenced material: PBMCs. The chain uses TRBV11-2 and TRBJ1-2; unclear D gene. This CDR3 reads CASSLGPTNYGYTF. CDR3 in DNA: TGTGCCAGCAGCTTAGGTCCTACTAACTATGGCTACACCTTC. Filled out from reference TRBV11-2 and TRBJ1-2, the complete variable domain reads EAGVAQSPRYKIIEKRQSVAFWCNPISGHATLYWYQQILGQGPKLLIQFQNNGVVDDSQLPKDRFSAERLKGVDSTLKIQPAKLEDSAVYLCASSLGPTNYGYTFGSGTRLTVV.